Listed below are T cell receptor beta chains from one sample, sequenced in a study of blood T cell repertoires in COVID-19. This table comes from immunoSEQ multiplex PCR, and its TCRdb copy is limited to in-frame clones, with some not included. This sample yields 200,000 to 250,000 clones, of which around 84% are seen a single time; 0.85% to 1% belongs to the top ten. The specimen was peripheral blood. The receptors were sampled from a man aged 35 to 55 with acute or convalescent COVID-19. Each CDR3 is given with its conserved first and last residue. The D gene is left open where the match is weak. Size is stated for part of the rows, as once, few or many counts, or as a class when the clone is expanded.

d_call j_call v_call clone_size cdr3_nt cdr3_aa
NA TRBJ1-4 TRBV4-1 NA TGCGCCAGCAGCCAAGCAGAAACTAATGAAAAACTGTTTTTT CASSQAETNEKLFF
NA TRBJ2-7 TRBV6-1 once TGTGCCAGCAGTGATCAGGGGAGGGCCGAGCAGTACTTC CASSDQGRAEQYF
NA TRBJ2-7 TRBV7-7 once TGTGCTAGCAGCCCGCGGGTAGGACACGAGCAGTACTTC CASSPRVGHEQYF
TRBD1 TRBJ1-2 TRBV5-1 NA TGCGCCAGCAGCCCAAAGGGGGGACAGACTAACTATGGCTACACCTTC CASSPKGGQTNYGYTF
TRBD1 TRBJ1-2 TRBV19 NA TGTGCCAGTACGGAGGGGGCTACAGGGACCTATGGCTACACCTTC CASTEGATGTYGYTF
NA TRBJ1-6 TRBV28 NA TGTGCCAGCACCTTGGGGGGGGCTGGTTCACCCCTCCACTTT CASTLGGAGSPLHF
NA TRBJ1-3 TRBV5-4 NA TGTGCCAGCAGCCTGGGCCCCGGGACAATCTCTGGAAACACCATATATTTT CASSLGPGTISGNTIYF
TRBD1 TRBJ2-1 TRBV5-5 NA TGTGCCAGCAGCTTGTCTCAGGGGGCTTTCTACAATGAGCAGTTCTTC CASSLSQGAFYNEQFF
NA TRBJ1-2 TRBV7-9 NA TGTGCCAGCAGCTTAGGCGGGACCGATGGCTACACCTTC CASSLGGTDGYTF
NA TRBJ1-3 TRBV12-3/TRBV12-4 NA TGTGCCAGCACTCAGCGGAAGATGAACACCATATATTTT CASTQRKMNTIYF
NA TRBJ1-5 TRBV4-1 NA TGCGCCAGCAGCCCTAGTGGCAGCGGCAGTCAGCCCCAGCATTTT CASSPSGSGSQPQHF
NA TRBJ1-2 TRBV5-8 few TGTGCCAGCAGCCGGGGGAGGGTCGGCTATGGCTACACCTTC CASSRGRVGYGYTF
NA TRBJ1-6 TRBV27 NA TGTGCCAGCAGCACGGGCTCCTATAATTCACCCCTCCACTTT CASSTGSYNSPLHF
TRBD2 TRBJ2-3 TRBV27 NA TGTGCCAGCAGTTCCCCTCAACTAGCGGGGGCAAACACAGATACGCAGTATTTT CASSSPQLAGANTDTQYF
NA TRBJ2-1 TRBV5-4 NA TGTGCCAGCAGTTTGACTAGTACAGCCCTCTACAATGAGCAGTTCTTC CASSLTSTALYNEQFF
NA TRBJ1-3 TRBV13 NA TGTGCCAGCAGCCGAGGGGGAGGAAACACCATATATTTT CASSRGGGNTIYF
NA TRBJ2-5 TRBV6-5 NA TGTGCCAGCACCCTAGGAGAGACCCAGTACTTC CASTLGETQYF
NA TRBJ1-6 TRBV5-1 NA TGCGCCAGCAGCCGGGTAGGGGATAATTCACCCCTCCACTTT CASSRVGDNSPLHF
TRBD2 TRBJ2-3 TRBV20-1 NA TGCAGTGCTAGTACCGCCTCCGTACAACTAGCGGGGGGCACAGATACGCAGTATTTT CSASTASVQLAGGTDTQYF
NA TRBJ2-3 TRBV2 NA TGTGCCAGCAGTAGTGAGGCGGGGGCCACGGGAGATACGCAGTATTTT CASSSEAGATGDTQYF
TRBD1 TRBJ1-6 TRBV6-2/TRBV6-3 NA TGTGCCAGCAGTTACGGGCAGGGGGGTAATTCACCCCTCCACTTT CASSYGQGGNSPLHF
NA TRBJ1-5 TRBV28 NA TGTGCCAGCAGTTTCAGCGACCGACCGAATCAGCCCCAGCATTTT CASSFSDRPNQPQHF
TRBD1 TRBJ1-1 TRBV5-8 NA TGTGCCAGCAACCTAGGACAGGGCGTGTTAACTGAAGCTTTCTTT CASNLGQGVLTEAFF
TRBD1 TRBJ1-3 TRBV24-1 NA TGTGCCACCAGTGATCCCGGACAGGACTCTGGAAACACCATATATTTT CATSDPGQDSGNTIYF